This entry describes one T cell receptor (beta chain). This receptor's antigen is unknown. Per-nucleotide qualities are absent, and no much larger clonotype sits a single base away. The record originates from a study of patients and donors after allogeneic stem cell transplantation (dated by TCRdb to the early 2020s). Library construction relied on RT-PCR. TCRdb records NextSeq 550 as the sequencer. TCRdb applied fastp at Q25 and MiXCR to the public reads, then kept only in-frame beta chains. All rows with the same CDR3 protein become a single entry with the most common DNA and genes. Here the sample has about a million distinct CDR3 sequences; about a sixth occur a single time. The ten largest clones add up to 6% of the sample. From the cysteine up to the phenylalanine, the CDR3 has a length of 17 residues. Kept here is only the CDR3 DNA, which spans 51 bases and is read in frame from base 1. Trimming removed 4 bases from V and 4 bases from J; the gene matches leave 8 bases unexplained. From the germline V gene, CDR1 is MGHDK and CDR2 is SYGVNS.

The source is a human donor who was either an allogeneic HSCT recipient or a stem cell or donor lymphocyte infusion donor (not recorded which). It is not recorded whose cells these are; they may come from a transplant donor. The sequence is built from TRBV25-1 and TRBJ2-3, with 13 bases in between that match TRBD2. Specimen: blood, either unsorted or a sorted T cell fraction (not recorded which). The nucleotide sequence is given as TGTGCCAGCAGTGCAGTACTAGCGGGGGGGCCATCAGATACGCAGTATTTT. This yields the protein CASSAVLAGGPSDTQYF.